Shown below are 25 T cell receptor beta chains from a single sample sequenced in a study of cytomegalovirus exposure and HLA in healthy donors listed by TCRdb under 2017. The method was the immunoSEQ multiplex PCR assay. The multiplex PCR relied on a mix of 60 forward primers for TCR Vbeta segments and 13 reverse primers for TCR Jbeta segments. Here the immuneACCESS table is served through TCRdb, limited to in-frame sequences with V and J called. Missing clones are a known gap in these copies; in checked studies unresolved V genes cover under half, and the rest lacks a known reason. This sample is represented by about 180,000 clones; roughly three quarters of them were singletons. The top ten hold under 2.5% of the sample. Sequencing used PBMCs. These receptors all stem from a woman aged 30 to 39 in good health and CMV-seropositive.

This chain joins TRBV28 and TRBJ1-2, with D maybe TRBD1 (6 bases). V gave up 6 bases and J gave up 4 bases, with 12 bases separating them. The germline V gene has CDR1 MDHEN and CDR2 SYDVKM. The CDR3 consists of 13 residues. CDR3 amino acids: CASRPGQSYGYTF. The CDR3 DNA is TGTGCCAGCAGACCTGGACAGAGCTATGGCTACACCTTC.

The gene calls are TRBV4-3 and TRBJ2-1, with D uncertain. The ends were cut back, 2 bases at V and 0 bases at J, with 20 bases in the middle. Per germline, CDR1 LGHNA and CDR2 YSLEER. CDR3 length: 19 residues. For the CDR3, the DNA is TGCGCCAGCAGCCAAAACCTATCACCGACTCTCAGCTCCTACAATGAGCAGTTCTTC. Protein sequence: CASSQNLSPTLSSYNEQFF.

This chain uses TRBV1 with TRBJ1-6. TRBV1 is listed as a pseudogene. CDR3 length: 16 residues. For the CDR3, the DNA is TGCACCAGCAGCCCTACCGAAAGCTCCTATAATTCACCCCTCCACTTT. It is translated as CTSSPTESSYNSPLHF.

V and J are TRBV7-7 and TRBJ2-1; the match to TRBD1 covers 7 bases. The CDR3 extends over 14 amino acids. Germline CDR1 reads SSHAT; CDR2 reads FNYEAQ (reference sequence). The ends lost 2 bases at V and 5 bases at J; junction bases unmatched: 3. The DNA of the CDR3 is TGTGCCAGCAGCTTATCCGGGACAGACAATGAGCAGTTCTTC. The encoded protein is CASSLSGTDNEQFF.

This sequence joins TRBV4-2 and TRBJ1-3; TRBD1 is a possible D gene (6 bases). Germline assignment: CDR1 LGHNA and CDR2 YNFKEQ. V was trimmed by 4 bases and J by 2 bases, leaving 21 bases between them. This CDR3 region has 18 residues. CDR3 protein: CASSPQQGRGNPGNTIYF. CDR3 sequence (DNA): TGTGCCAGCAGCCCTCAACAGGGAAGAGGTAATCCTGGAAACACCATATATTTT.

The chain links TRBV19 to TRBJ2-5; D ambiguous. The J call is in doubt because the DNA end fits TRBJ2-7 better. This CDR3 is 13 amino acids long. Germline V gene data show CDR1 as LNHDA and CDR2 as SQIVND (reference sequence). CDR3 bases: TGTGCCAGTAGTATCCTCCTCTCCTACGAGCAGTACTTC. Protein: CASSILLSYEQYF.

The chain combines TRBV29-1 with TRBJ2-5; D may be TRBD2 (5 bases). This CDR3 comprises 12 residues. V shed 3 bases and J shed 3 bases, with 8 bases lying between them. Germline assignment: CDR1 SQVTM and CDR2 ANQGSEA. CDR3 sequence: CSVEVGEETQYF. In nucleotides, the CDR3 is TGCAGCGTTGAGGTCGGGGAAGAGACCCAGTACTTC. Drawing the rest from reference TRBV29-1 and TRBJ2-5, the complete variable domain is SAVISQKPSRDICQRGTSLTIQCQVDSQVTMMFWYRQQPGQSLTLIATANQGSEATYESGFVIDKFPISRPNLTFSTLTVSNMSPEDSSIYLCSVEVGEETQYFGPGTRLLVL.

This sequence joins TRBV5-4 and TRBJ1-4, with D possibly TRBD1 on 6 matching bases. Per germline, CDR1 SGHNT and CDR2 YYREEE (reference sequence). The CDR3 has 14 amino acids. V dropped 4 bases and J dropped 8 bases, with 15 bases sitting between them. The CDR3: CASSRRGQTEKLFF. CDR3 DNA: TGTGCCAGCAGCCGCAGAGGACAGACAGAAAAACTGTTTTTT.

This rearrangement joins TRBV27 to TRBJ2-7; the D gene is possibly TRBD2 (5 bases). Germline values: CDR1 MNHEY, CDR2 SMNVEV (reference sequence). The CDR3 is 15 amino acids. Trimming cost V 8 bases and J 0 bases, with 17 bases left between them. CDR3 sequence: CASAPRPGSSYEQYF. CDR3 nucleotide sequence: TGTGCCAGCGCGCCGCGACCGGGGAGCTCCTACGAGCAGTACTTC.

This clone was seen only once. This chain joins TRBV7-3 and TRBJ2-3, with a possible D match to TRBD2 (5 bases). This CDR3 is 13 amino acids long. V was clipped by 5 bases and J by 2 bases, with 8 bases between them. The germline gives CDR1 SGHTA, CDR2 FQGTGA. The CDR3 nucleotides are TGTGCCAGCAGCAGGACTTTCACAGATACGCAGTATTTT. Its protein product is CASSRTFTDTQYF.

The chain has TRBV5-4 and TRBJ2-4; D perhaps matches TRBD2 (5 bases). The germline V gene has CDR1 SGHNT and CDR2 YYREEE (reference sequence). With 3 bases removed from V and 3 bases from J, the gap between germline ends came to 16 bases. This CDR3 comprises 16 residues. The CDR3 reads CASSSDGDYGKNIQYF. In DNA, the CDR3 is TGTGCCAGCAGCTCCGACGGGGATTATGGCAAAAACATTCAGTACTTC.

CDR3 sequence: CASSLDLGGWYNEQFF. In nucleotides, the CDR3 is TGTGCCAGCAGCTTAGATCTTGGGGGGTGGTACAATGAGCAGTTCTTC. The V gene is TRBV11-3, the J gene TRBJ2-1; possible D gene TRBD2, 6 bases. The CDR3 runs to 16 residues. Trimming removed 0 bases at V and 4 bases at J, with 13 bases between. CDR1 is SGHNT and CDR2 is YENEEA in the germline V gene.

Turning to this clone: The junction shows a germline mismatch at one end, possibly a read error. The V and J genes are TRBV5-4 and TRBJ1-3; 7 bases fit TRBD1. The CDR3 spans 12 residues. Germline V gene lookup returns CDR1 SGHNT and CDR2 YYREEE (reference sequence). As DNA, the CDR3 is TGTGCCAGCAGCTTGGGGGGGACAGAAAATGCTTTT. Its protein is CASSLGGTENAF.

The V gene is TRBV15, the J gene TRBJ2-5; perhaps TRBD2 as D (5 bases). Per the germline V gene, CDR1 is LNHNV and CDR2 is YYDKDF (reference sequence). V lost 1 base, J lost 3 bases, and 12 bases lay in between. The CDR3 sequence is 15 residues long. The CDR3 bases are TGTGCCACCAGCAGAGCGGGCGGGCCGAAAGAGACCCAGTACTTC. This codes for CATSRAGGPKETQYF. The variable domain in full, completed from reference TRBV15 and TRBJ2-5, reads DAMVIQNPRYQVTQFGKPVTLSCSQTLNHNVMYWYQQKSSQAPKLLFHYYDKDFNNEADTPDNFQSRRPNTSFCFLDIRSPGLGDTAMYLCATSRAGGPKETQYFGPGTRLLVL.

V is TRBV29-1 and J is TRBJ2-1; 8 bases match TRBD1. The ends lost 0 bases at V and 2 bases at J; junction bases unmatched: 9. This CDR3 contains 17 residues. CDR1 is SQVTM and CDR2 is ANQGSEA in the germline V gene. The CDR3 region is CSVEDPPGTGTYNEQFF. The CDR3 DNA reads as TGCAGCGTTGAAGATCCCCCCGGGACAGGTACCTACAATGAGCAGTTCTTC.

This clone showed up just once. The chain links TRBV28 to TRBJ1-3; D remains unclear. Germline CDR1 reads MDHEN; CDR2 reads SYDVKM. Trimming stripped 5 bases from V and 2 bases from J, with 16 bases between. The CDR3 runs 16 residues. The CDR3 here is CASSQALVRPGNTIYF. CDR3 nucleotides: TGTGCCAGCAGTCAGGCCCTTGTTCGTCCTGGAAACACCATATATTTT. Variable domain in full (rest from reference TRBV28 and TRBJ1-3): DVKVTQSSRYLVKRTGEKVFLECVQDMDHENMFWYRQDPGLGLRLIYFSYDVKMKEKGDIPEGYSVSREKKERFSLILESASTNQTSMYLCASSQALVRPGNTIYFGEGSWLTVV.

The chain combines TRBV29-1 with TRBJ1-2; 9 bases map to TRBD1. V trimming: 4 bases; J trimming: 4 bases; junction bases outside the gene matches: 13. The CDR3 extends over 16 amino acids. CDR1 is SQVTM, CDR2 ANQGSEA, per germline. CDR3 coding DNA: TGCAGCGTTGGCATTCACGGGAGGACAGGGGTCTATGGCTACACCTTC. Its protein is CSVGIHGRTGVYGYTF. The full variable domain, in which reference TRBV29-1 and TRBJ1-2 provide the parts outside the CDR3, is SAVISQKPSRDICQRGTSLTIQCQVDSQVTMMFWYRQQPGQSLTLIATANQGSEATYESGFVIDKFPISRPNLTFSTLTVSNMSPEDSSIYLCSVGIHGRTGVYGYTFGSGTRLTVV.

A single count supports this clone. The V gene is TRBV6-1, the J gene TRBJ1-4; TRBD1 might be the D (6 bases). The V gene lost 8 bases and the J gene lost 2 bases, with 15 bases spanning the gap. The germline CDR1 and CDR2 sequences are MNHNS and SASEGT. The CDR3 extends over 15 amino acids. CDR3 in amino acids: CASGGRGQTNEKLFF. For the CDR3, the DNA is TGTGCCAGCGGGGGACGTGGACAGACTAATGAAAAACTGTTTTTT.

The CDR3 here is CASSQKGQGHNYGYTF. The CDR3 DNA follows: TGCGCCAGCAGCCAAAAGGGACAGGGGCATAACTATGGCTACACCTTC. The V gene is TRBV4-3, the J gene TRBJ1-2, with TRBD1 matching over 10 bases. The CDR3 is 16 residues long. The ends lost 2 bases at V and 1 base at J; junction bases unmatched: 4. Looked up from germline, CDR1 is LGHNA and CDR2 is YSLEER.

Worth noting for this clone: In the same sample, other DNA sequences code for this CDR3. This rearrangement joins TRBV6-4 to TRBJ2-2, with TRBD2 matching over 7 bases. Germline V gene data show CDR1 as MRHNA and CDR2 as SNTAGT. This CDR3 comprises 13 residues. Germline trimming cut 3 bases from V and 6 bases from J; bases unmatched to any gene: 1. The CDR3 sequence: CASSEGLAGELFF. CDR3 coding DNA: TGTGCCAGCAGTGAAGGACTAGCCGGGGAGCTGTTTTTT.

The V call is TRBV9, the J call TRBJ2-1; TRBD2 aligns across 7 bases. Trimming at V came to 4 bases and at J to 0 bases, leaving 16 bases not matched to a gene. Germline V gene sequence: CDR1 SGDLS, CDR2 YYNGEE. The CDR3 has 19 residues. The CDR3 bases are TGTGCCAGCAGCCCCCGCCCGTCCCGGGGGGTCCACTCCTACAATGAGCAGTTCTTC. Its protein product is CASSPRPSRGVHSYNEQFF.

This chain uses TRBV10-2 with TRBJ1-2, with TRBD1 identical over 10 bases. Germline lookup yields CDR1 WSHSY and CDR2 SAAADI. This CDR3 is built from 13 residues. The trim removed 6 bases at V and 7 bases at J, leaving 5 bases unmatched. CDR3 bases: TGCGCCAGCAGGGAGACAGGGGGCTTTGGCTACACCTTC. Protein product: CASRETGGFGYTF.

This chain connects TRBV19 to TRBJ1-1; D is unresolved. V was cut by 5 bases and J by 1 base, with 8 bases left in between. This CDR3 spans 13 amino acids. Germline CDR1 LNHDA, CDR2 SQIVND (reference sequence). In DNA form, the CDR3 reads TGTGCCAGTAGTCTCACTAAGAACACTGAAGCTTTCTTT. Translating gives CASSLTKNTEAFF.

V usage is TRBV10-3 and J usage is TRBJ1-1; the D is unclear. Trimming took 4 bases from V and 8 from J, leaving 8 bases between them. The length of the CDR3 is 11 residues. CDR1 and CDR2 (germline): ENHRY, SYGVKD. This CDR3 is CAISAGWEAFF. In nucleotides, the CDR3 is TGTGCCATCAGTGCCGGGTGGGAAGCTTTCTTT.

This clone has more than one count but fewer than ten. V usage is TRBV5-1 and J usage is TRBJ2-5, with D possibly being TRBD1 (5 bases). Trimming pared 0 bases from V and 1 base from J, leaving 10 bases between. The CDR3 contains 15 residues. Per the germline V gene, CDR1 is SGHRS and CDR2 is YFSETQ. The CDR3 DNA reads TGCGCCAGCAGCTTGGCGGCAGGGCTCCAAGAGACCCAGTACTTC. Its translation: CASSLAAGLQETQYF.